The next 3 T cell receptor beta chains were all read from a single sample in a study of identical twins. MiXCR, run by TCRdb on the 5' RACE reads, gives a single entry per CDR3 protein. The sample consists of around 510,000 distinct CDR3 sequences, roughly an eighth of them appearing once. In addition, the sample was reused for a study of yellow fever vaccine responses in identical twins.

Sequencing used CD4+ T cells sorted from blood. These receptors all stem from a young woman in good health.

The CDR3 region is CASRKRGTYNEQFF. Written as DNA, the CDR3 is TGTGCCAGCAGGAAGCGGGGCACCTACAATGAGCAGTTCTTC. The chain links TRBV12-3 or TRBV12-4 to TRBJ2-1, with 7 nucleotides matching TRBD2. The CDR3 contains 14 residues. V was pared by 6 bases and J by 2 bases, with 4 bases of the junction left unmatched.

The chain links TRBV4-3 to TRBJ2-5, with 9 positions matching TRBD1. This CDR3 has 15 residues. Germline CDR1 is LGHNA and CDR2 is YSLEER. The trim removed 1 base at V and 3 bases at J, leaving 3 bases unmatched. CDR3: CASSQADRGEETQYF. In nucleotides, the CDR3 is TGCGCCAGCAGCCAAGCCGACAGGGGGGAAGAGACCCAGTACTTC.

This clonotype has a handful of counts. The gene calls are TRBV7-2 and TRBJ2-5; D uncertain. Trimming pared 1 base from V and 1 base from J, leaving 10 bases between. CDR1 is SGHTA and CDR2 is FQGNSA in the germline V gene. This CDR3 is 15 amino acids long. CDR3 protein: CASSLGVNLQETQYF. As DNA, the CDR3 is TGTGCCAGCAGCTTAGGGGTTAACCTCCAAGAGACCCAGTACTTC.